Listed here is a single T cell receptor (beta chain). Its target antigen remains unknown. No qualities accompany the bases; no much larger clone lies one base away. The data belong to a study of blood T cell repertoires in COVID-19 (TCRdb year 2020). For context, the study as a whole: Samples covering the acute and convalescent phases of COVID-19 were provided by collaborators in the United States, Italy and Spain. The repertoires were released in a freely available public database intended as a resource for research on the immune response to SARS-CoV-2. Where available, HLA class I and class II types were taken from metadata supplied by the sample provider and were not determined by assay-based typing. Samples were obtained from the ongoing ImmuneRACE study (first 160 participants) and from about 1,300 subjects provided by 6 global collaborators. Nearly every sample came with metadata listing a de-identified subject ID, COVID-19 status, age in years and sex. Deeply sampled blood TCRbeta repertoires from subjects exposed to, actively infected with, or recovered from COVID-19 were included in the dataset. The material from the prospective study consisted of cDNA or gDNA derived from T cells, B-cell-depleted T cells, or PBMCs. What the work shows at the level of the full study, not this receptor alone: The quantity of clinical and demographic metadata differed by source and by participant and was supplied without curation.

TCRbeta CDR3 regions were amplified from genomic DNA by means of the immunoSEQ Assay, a bias-controlled multiplex PCR. Turning to the authors' computational methods: Within the assay, amplification of reference gene primers was used to estimate how many nucleated cells each sample contained. Sequence reads were collapsed and filtered to measure the absolute abundance of every unique TCRbeta CDR3 rearrangement. Productive Simpson clonality was computed per sample as the square root of Simpson's diversity index over productive rearrangements. The source is immuneACCESS, and TCRdb retained only in-frame sequences with V and J called. Part of the clones is not carried over; for the studies checked, unresolved V genes explain less than half of this, and the remainder is unexplained. V, J and clone size are those of that table, while D and trimming were read from the DNA. The sample contains some 100,000 clones, around 86% of them found a single time. The ten largest clones represent about a tenth of the sample.

CDR1 MNHEY and CDR2 SMNVEV were looked up in the germline V gene (reference sequence). After removal of 5 bases from V and 7 bases from J, the junction retains 9 bases not matched to a gene. The CDR3, cysteine through phenylalanine, is 14 amino acids long. Only the CDR3 DNA is retained, 42 bases long and in frame from the first base. Whole blood was collected in K2EDTA tubes by collaborating institutions according to the institutions' own protocols. Collaborator samples were shipped for TCRbeta analysis as frozen whole blood, isolated PBMCs, or DNA extracted from either sample type. The sequenced sample consisted of peripheral blood. This receptor was identified in a man aged 45-60 years with acute or convalescent COVID-19. The V and J segments used are TRBV27 and TRBJ1-2; 8 middle bases align to TRBD1. The DNA sequence is given as TGTGCCAGCAGTCCCGGAGACAGGGGTGGTGGCTACACCTTC. Its coded protein is CASSPGDRGGGYTF.